The 16 T cell receptor beta chains below all came from one sample that was sequenced in a study of cytomegalovirus exposure and HLA in healthy donors. Assay: immunoSEQ multiplex PCR; the TCRdb copy retains only in-frame clones and omits some. The sample holds over 200,000 clones; 70% to 90% are singletons and the top ten take about 2.7%. The sequencing sample was made of PBMCs. The receptors were gathered from a woman aged 18 to 35 in good health and CMV-seronegative.

Details on this clone: Other DNA sequences in the sample encode the same CDR3. The rearrangement links TRBV27 to TRBJ1-1; D not certain. CDR3 length equals 13 residues. Germline-derived CDR1 and CDR2 are MNHEY and SMNVEV (reference sequence). The V end was cut by 2 bases, the J end by 1 base, with 5 bases between. CDR3 region: CASSLSRNTEAFF. For the CDR3, the DNA is TGTGCCAGCAGTTTAAGCCGGAACACTGAAGCTTTCTTT.

The V gene is TRBV27, the J gene TRBJ2-7, with 8 positions matching TRBD2. CDR3 length equals 14 residues. V shed 3 bases, J shed 2 bases, and the junction held 3 bases outside the gene matches. The germline V gene encodes CDR1 MNHEY and CDR2 SMNVEV (reference sequence). The CDR3: CASSFAGGAYEQYF. The CDR3 DNA sequence: TGTGCCAGCAGTTTTGCGGGGGGTGCCTACGAGCAGTACTTC.

The chain employs TRBV7-2 and TRBJ1-4; D is perhaps TRBD1 (5 bases). Germline CDR1 reads SGHTA; CDR2 reads FQGNSA. V lost 5 bases to trimming and J lost 0 bases, with 10 bases between them. CDR3 length: 15 residues. The CDR3 region is CASSRGTATNEKLFF. For the CDR3, the DNA is TGTGCCAGCAGCAGAGGGACTGCAACTAATGAAAAACTGTTTTTT.

This clone was seen a handful of times. The chain couples TRBV28 to TRBJ2-3, with D perhaps TRBD2 (6 bases). The germline gives CDR1 MDHEN, CDR2 SYDVKM. CDR3 length: 14 residues. Trimming left V 7 bases short and J 3 bases short, with 14 bases between. As DNA, the CDR3 is TGTGCCAGCATGACAACGGGAGAGACAGATACGCAGTATTTT. Amino acid sequence: CASMTTGETDTQYF.

This chain uses TRBV28 with TRBJ1-4; perhaps TRBD1 as D (5 bases). Germline assignment: CDR1 MDHEN and CDR2 SYDVKM. This CDR3 contains 16 residues. Between the trimmed V and J ends, which lost 3 bases and 0 bases, there was a span of 11 bases. The CDR3 region has the DNA TGTGCCAGCAGTTTGGGTCAGACAGCAACTAATGAAAAACTGTTTTTT. Its translation is CASSLGQTATNEKLFF.

The rearrangement joins TRBV4-2 to TRBJ2-7; 7 nucleotides line up with TRBD2. Germline CDR1 LGHNA, CDR2 YNFKEQ. The CDR3 runs to 14 residues. The J segment lost 2 bases and the V segment lost 1 base, leaving 2 bases of the junction unmatched. DNA for the CDR3: TGTGCCAGCAGCCAAGCTAGCGGACCCTACGAGCAGTACTTC. Encoded protein: CASSQASGPYEQYF.

This clone has more than one count but fewer than ten. CDR3 sequence reads: CASSSASYEQYF. The CDR3 nucleotides read TGTGCCAGTAGTAGCGCCTCCTACGAGCAGTACTTC. This sequence joins TRBV19 and TRBJ2-7; D uncertain. Per germline, CDR1 LNHDA and CDR2 SQIVND (reference sequence). CDR3 size: 12 residues. The germline V and J ends were trimmed by 4 bases and 0 bases, with 4 bases remaining between them.

This clone appeared a few times. This rearrangement joins TRBV9 to TRBJ1-2; D is perhaps TRBD1 (5 bases). The CDR3 runs 13 residues. Germline V gives CDR1 SGDLS, CDR2 YYNGEE. Trimming removed 2 bases from V and 1 base from J, with 6 bases in between. The DNA of the CDR3 is TGTGCCAGCAGCGTCGACAGTAACTATGGCTACACCTTC. The encoded protein is CASSVDSNYGYTF.

This chain uses TRBV28 with TRBJ1-4, with 9 bases matching TRBD1. This CDR3 contains 15 residues. From germline, CDR1 is MDHEN and CDR2 SYDVKM. Trimming at V came to 6 bases and at J to 4 bases, leaving 6 bases not matched to a gene. The CDR3 region has the DNA TGTGCCAGCAGCACCCGGGGACAGGGTAATGAAAAACTGTTTTTT. This encodes CASSTRGQGNEKLFF.

This sequence joins TRBV6-5 and TRBJ1-5; D gene unclear. CDR3 length equals 12 residues. V lost 5 bases to trimming and J lost 6 bases, with 8 bases between them. CDR1 is MNHEY and CDR2 is SVGAGI in the germline V gene. CDR3 in amino acids: CASSTSGQPQHF. CDR3 DNA: TGTGCCAGCAGTACTTCTGGTCAGCCCCAGCATTTT.

The J gene is TRBJ2-3, the V gene TRBV13; D perhaps matches TRBD2 (6 bases). The CDR3 covers 15 residues. V was cut by 2 bases and J by 0 bases, with 9 bases left in between. In germline, CDR1 is PRHDT, CDR2 FYEKMQ (reference sequence). CDR3 DNA: TGTGCCAGCAGCTTATTCAGCGGGAGCACAGATACGCAGTATTTT. Translation: CASSLFSGSTDTQYF.

The chain is built from TRBV27 and TRBJ2-3; TRBD2 might be the D (7 bases). Germline V gives CDR1 MNHEY, CDR2 SMNVEV (reference sequence). Between the trimmed V and J ends, which lost 5 bases and 0 bases, there was a span of 21 bases. The CDR3 is made up of 18 amino acids. CDR3: CASSPLGGLRISTDTQYF. The DNA for the CDR3 is TGTGCCAGCAGTCCGCTGGGGGGGCTACGGATTAGCACAGATACGCAGTATTTT.

This clone was counted a few times. V usage is TRBV7-2 and J usage is TRBJ2-3; the D is unclear. Trimming took 1 base from V and 8 from J, leaving 16 bases between them. CDR1 and CDR2 (germline): SGHTA, FQGNSA. The CDR3 length is 15 residues. The DNA for the CDR3 is TGTGCCAGCAGCTTAGATTGGGCCAGATTGGGTACGCAGTATTTT. This translates into CASSLDWARLGTQYF.

The chain combines TRBV19 with TRBJ2-3; 10 bases agree with TRBD2. This CDR3 is 15 amino acids long. The V gene end was trimmed by 1 base and the J gene end by 4 bases; junction bases not matched to a gene: 2. Looked up from germline, CDR1 is LNHDA and CDR2 is SQIVND (reference sequence). This CDR3 is CASSIVAGGSDTQYF. The CDR3 coding sequence is TGTGCCAGTAGTATAGTAGCGGGAGGTTCAGATACGCAGTATTTT. The variable domain in full, completed from reference TRBV19 and TRBJ2-3, reads DGGITQSPKYLFRKEGQNVTLSCEQNLNHDAMYWYRQDPGQGLRLIYYSQIVNDFQKGDIAEGYSVSREKKESFPLTVTSAQKNPTAFYLCASSIVAGGSDTQYFGPGTRLTVL.

The gene calls are TRBV6-6 and TRBJ2-1; 13 bases agree with TRBD2. V gave up 2 bases and J gave up 6 bases; unmatched junction bases: 4. The CDR3 length is 16 residues. Germline V lookup: CDR1 MNHNY, CDR2 SVGAGI (reference sequence). CDR3 region: CASSYPLAGGINEQFF. Written as DNA, the CDR3 is TGTGCCAGCAGTTACCCACTAGCGGGAGGGATCAATGAGCAGTTCTTC.

The chain is built from TRBV28 and TRBJ2-1; D perhaps matches TRBD1 (5 bases). Trimming took 7 bases from V and 5 from J, leaving 12 bases between them. Germline-derived CDR1 and CDR2 are MDHEN and SYDVKM. The CDR3 contains 13 residues. CDR3 DNA sequence: TGTGCCAGCATGGGCAGGGAAGACAATGAGCAGTTCTTC. As protein: CASMGREDNEQFF.